This T cell receptor beta chain was recovered during a study of T cells after yellow fever vaccination (dated by TCRdb to the late 2010s). About the full investigation: The SMART-Seq v4 Ultra Low Input RNA kit was used to prepare libraries from fractions with low cell numbers. Bulk TCR alpha and beta repertoires were sequenced longitudinally to track T-cell clones before and after primary and booster YFV17D yellow fever vaccination. The cohort comprised two healthy male donors, one aged 18 to 30 and one aged 30 to 40 years. Blood samples were taken at several timepoints before and after primary and secondary immunization, and bulk PBMC replicates and cell subsets were isolated.

The sample's treatment or condition, from its label and the paper: live attenuated yellow fever vaccine strain. A standard Ficoll-Paque protocol was used to isolate PBMCs from peripheral blood. Dynabeads CD4 and CD8 positive selection kits were used to isolate the CD4 and CD8 T-cell fractions. TriZol was used to extract RNA from bulk PBMCs, from CD4 and CD8 fractions, and from dextramer-positive and dextramer-negative fractions. The CDR3 numbers 16 residues from cysteine through phenylalanine. Only the CDR3 DNA stays, 48 bases, in frame from base 1. CDR1 and CDR2 were assigned from the germline V gene as MRHNA and SNTAGT. V is trimmed back by 7 bases and J by 2 bases, and the junction contains 11 bases that no gene match accounts for. The table lists this clonotype with many counts. Its antigen target is currently unknown. No base quality information exists; no much larger clone differs at one position.

TCR cDNA was synthesized by 5'RACE template switching, through which a universal primer site and unique molecular identifiers were introduced. Priming for cDNA synthesis came from both the TCR alpha and TCR beta constant segments. Library amplification involved two PCR steps, and the second step added sample barcodes and sequencing adapters. Sequencing of libraries was done on Illumina HiSeq 2500 (2x100 bp) or NovaSeq (2x150 bp). The original methods were these. MIGEC was used to demultiplex reads and collapse the reads into UMI consensus sequences, and MiXCR was used for V(D)J alignment. Clonotypes responding to the vaccine were identified with edgeR on replicate PBMC samples, with the criteria of FDR below 0.01 and a log2 fold change above 5 up to day 15. Each bulk clonotype received a CD4 or CD8 identity based on whether the sequenced CD4 or CD8 repertoire contained that clonotype at higher abundance. TCRdb passed the public sequencing reads through fastp at Q25 and MiXCR, retaining productive beta sequences. Every entry covers one CDR3 protein and lists the most common genes and DNA from its rows. It is TCRdb's table, rather than the study itself, that gives the V and J calls and clone size. The sample table lists approximately 150,000 distinct CDR3 sequences, more than 6% of them with a count of one. The top ten hold 0.73% of the sample.

Findings and caveats that apply to the study as a whole: A small fraction of clonotypes showed up in both the CD4 and CD8 compartments, probably as a result of convergent recombination. FACS-sorted repertoires could contain abundant contaminating clonotypes from the bulk population, so computational filtering was required. Compared with the primary T-cell response, the secondary T-cell response was faster but weaker, reaching its peak on day 5 rather than on day 15. The study included only two donors, which limits how far the findings can be generalized. Most clones expanded after primary vaccination (roughly 96% of CD4 and roughly 90% of CD8) were re-detected after the booster, suggesting that broad memory maintenance occurred.

This sequence uses TRBV6-4 and TRBJ2-1; 7 of the junction bases match TRBD1. The source material was CD4+ T cells sorted from PBMCs, sampled 5 days after the yellow fever booster vaccination. This receptor was taken from a man aged 30-40 years who received the YFV17D yellow fever vaccine. The sequenced DNA is TGTGCCAGCAAGGTGGAAGGGGGCTCAACCTACAATGAGCAGTTCTTC. It specifies CASKVEGGSTYNEQFF.